The clone carrying this TCR beta chain has a handful of counts. This sample is drawn from a study of T cells in Graves' hyperthyroidism and ophthalmopathy. For the study at large: Peripheral blood samples were taken at initial diagnosis, prior to any treatment.

Diagnosis of hyperthyroidism was new in patients aged 18 to 65, and its duration was under 2 months. The study excluded patients with uncontrolled infection, other autoimmune disease, pregnancy or lactation. For the diagnoses, clinical symptoms, serum thyroxine and TRAb, thyroid ultrasound and orbital computed tomography were used. CDR1 and CDR2 (germline): SQVTM, ANQGSEA. This CDR3 comprises 16 residues. Unmatched junction bases numbered 10, after V lost 3 bases and J lost 4 bases. RNA transcripts provided the source from which TCR beta CDR3 regions were amplified. Initially, a first-round RT-PCR of the TCR CDR3 employed the HTBI primer set. One entry per CDR3 protein results from TCRdb running MiXCR on the multiplex PCR reads. The sample yields about 400,000 distinct CDR3 sequences, around a sixth seen once.

The TCR sequence derives from a woman aged 18-29 years with Graves' hyperthyroidism that later progressed to Graves' ophthalmopathy. The rearrangement joins TRBV29-1 to TRBJ2-1; TRBD2 matches 9 bases. What was sequenced was blood. The CDR3 spells CSVDSPLSGGYNEQFF. The CDR3 coding sequence is TGCAGCGTTGACAGTCCGCTCAGCGGGGGGTACAATGAGCAGTTCTTC.